This T cell receptor beta chain derives from a study of blood T cell repertoires in COVID-19. Original handling: The assay estimated nucleated cells by amplifying reference gene primers. Repertoires were generated with immunoSEQ multiplex PCR, while TCRdb's copy carries only in-frame clones and drops some. Clone size and V and J calls were adopted from that table, with D and trimming inferred from the DNA. The sample records about 170,000 clones, about 83% being singletons. This clone was picked up one time. Germline V lookup: CDR1 MDHEN, CDR2 SYDVKM. This CDR3 is 16 amino acids long. Losses at the gene ends were 1 base for V and 4 bases for J; bases not matched to a gene: 8.

The V gene is TRBV28, the J gene TRBJ1-2; 8 nucleotides agree with TRBD1. Sequencing input: peripheral blood. The receptor was isolated from a woman older than 75 with acute or convalescent COVID-19. The chain's CDR3 is CASSLSSRGRRYGYTF. Here the CDR3 DNA reads TGTGCCAGCAGTTTATCGTCCAGGGGGCGCCGCTATGGCTACACCTTC.